What follows is one T cell receptor (beta chain) and its context. Its antigen is as yet unknown. The source of the sample is a study of T cells after yellow fever vaccination. About the research overall: Fractions of limited cellularity were prepared by means of SMART-Seq v4 Ultra Low Input. General study points: Most primary-vaccination clones reappeared after the booster (around 95% CD4, roughly 88% CD8).

Germline values: CDR1 MDHEN, CDR2 SYDVKM. With 6 bases clipped from V and 4 bases from J, the junction kept 2 bases outside the gene matches. This CDR3 has 13 amino acids. As TCR cDNA was made by 5'RACE template switching, a universal primer site and UMIs were added. TCRdb redid the calling of the 5' RACE reads with MiXCR, one entry per CDR3 protein. Of 500,000 to 650,000 distinct CDR3 sequences in the sample, approximately 13% were seen once. V usage is TRBV28 and J usage is TRBJ2-2, with TRBD2 matching over 7 bases. This receptor was identified in a man aged 30-40 years who received the YFV17D yellow fever vaccine. This material consisted of PBMCs, taken on the day of the yellow fever booster vaccination. The CDR3 DNA is TGTGCCAGCAGGGGGGGGGTCACCGGGGAGCTGTTTTTT. This sequence encodes CASRGGVTGELFF.